The next 5 T cell receptor beta chains were all read from a single sample in a study of blood T cell repertoires in COVID-19. Measured with immunoSEQ multiplex PCR; TCRdb has only the in-frame clones, and not every one. The sample has some 70,000 clones; around 90% are singletons. The sequenced sample was peripheral blood. All receptors come from a middle-aged man with active COVID-19.

A few counts support this clone. V and J are TRBV7-9 and TRBJ1-2; 7 bases line up with TRBD1. CDR1 and CDR2 (germline): SEHNR, FQNEAQ (reference sequence). Trimming at V came to 5 bases and at J to 0 bases, leaving 6 bases not matched to a gene. The CDR3 covers 15 residues. In nucleotides, the CDR3 is TGTGCCAGCAGCAGCGACAGGGATCCTAACTATGGCTACACCTTC. Protein: CASSSDRDPNYGYTF.

The chain uses TRBV10-3 and TRBJ2-1; 8 positions agree with TRBD2. Trimming at V came to 5 bases and at J to 0 bases, leaving 15 bases not matched to a gene. Germline lookup yields CDR1 ENHRY and CDR2 SYGVKD. This CDR3 region has 19 residues. This CDR3 reads CAISSRGAGGRSSYNEQFF. The DNA of the CDR3 is TGTGCCATCAGTTCTCGGGGTGCCGGCGGGAGGAGCTCCTACAATGAGCAGTTCTTC.

Only one count was recorded for this clone. J is TRBJ1-1 and V is TRBV5-1; D unresolved. Germline V lookup: CDR1 SGHRS, CDR2 YFSETQ. V was pared by 1 base and J by 7 bases, with 8 bases between. The CDR3 extends over 12 amino acids. The CDR3 region has the DNA TGCGCCAGCAGCTTGAGTAAGAGTGAAGCTTTCTTT. Its translation is CASSLSKSEAFF.

The V and J genes are TRBV2 and TRBJ1-1; D is possibly TRBD1 (5 bases). Trimming pared 8 bases from V and 2 bases from J, leaving 12 bases between. The CDR3 contains 13 residues. The germline V gene encodes CDR1 SNHLY and CDR2 FYNNEI. The CDR3 region has the DNA TGTGCCAGCGAGTATCAGGGTAACACTGAAGCTTTCTTT. Encoded protein: CASEYQGNTEAFF.

The V call is TRBV3-1 (or the pseudogene TRBV3-2), the J call TRBJ2-1, with 11 bases identical to TRBD1. The CDR3 covers 16 residues. The germline CDR1 and CDR2 sequences are LGHDT and YNNKEL (reference sequence). J was trimmed by 7 bases and V by 4 bases; bases with no gene match: 9. Here the CDR3 reads CASSPLPGQGGNEQFF. In nucleotides, the CDR3 is TGTGCCAGCAGCCCCCTTCCGGGACAGGGGGGTAATGAGCAGTTCTTC.